The T cell receptor (beta chain) described here comes from a study of cytomegalovirus exposure and HLA in healthy donors. This table comes from immunoSEQ multiplex PCR, and its TCRdb copy is limited to in-frame clones, with some not included. The table lists fewer than 200,000 clones, 90% to 97% of them singletons. The ends were cut back, 3 bases at V and 5 bases at J, with 10 bases in the middle. CDR1 is GTSNPN and CDR2 is SVGIG in the germline V gene (reference sequence). The CDR3 runs 12 residues. The material sequenced was PBMCs. This clonotype was sampled from a woman younger than 35 in good health and CMV-seronegative. The chain recombines TRBV30 with TRBJ1-1; a weak D match, TRBD1 (6 bases). The CDR3 nucleotides read TGTGCCTGGAGAGCAGGGACAACTGAAGCTTTCTTT. Its protein is CAWRAGTTEAFF.